This T cell receptor (beta chain) was recovered during a study of PD-1 blockade in classical Hodgkin lymphoma. Study-level background: Nivolumab dosed at 3 mg/kg went to patients intravenously every 2 weeks.

This sample's time point: cycle 4 day 1 (C4D1), after 6 weeks of nivolumab. No patient escaped relapse after autologous stem cell transplantation, and brentuximab vedotin exposure varied. Germline CDR1 is SGHDT and CDR2 is YYEEEE. The CDR3 runs 17 residues. The V end lost 4 bases, the J end lost 3 bases, and 23 bases lay between the germline ends. Only in-frame clones appear in the TCRdb table, and some are missing; sequencing was by immunoSEQ multiplex PCR. This sample has about 24,000 clones, with 81% found just once. The material was peripheral blood mononuclear cells (PBMCs), obtained before the fourth cycle of nivolumab. The genes are TRBV5-6 and TRBJ2-7, with D maybe TRBD2 (5 bases). The clonotype comes from a human donor with classical Hodgkin lymphoma. The CDR3 region is CASSPNRAASSYYEQYF. For the CDR3, the DNA is TGTGCCAGCAGCCCCAACCGGGCTGCTAGCTCGTACTACGAGCAGTACTTC.